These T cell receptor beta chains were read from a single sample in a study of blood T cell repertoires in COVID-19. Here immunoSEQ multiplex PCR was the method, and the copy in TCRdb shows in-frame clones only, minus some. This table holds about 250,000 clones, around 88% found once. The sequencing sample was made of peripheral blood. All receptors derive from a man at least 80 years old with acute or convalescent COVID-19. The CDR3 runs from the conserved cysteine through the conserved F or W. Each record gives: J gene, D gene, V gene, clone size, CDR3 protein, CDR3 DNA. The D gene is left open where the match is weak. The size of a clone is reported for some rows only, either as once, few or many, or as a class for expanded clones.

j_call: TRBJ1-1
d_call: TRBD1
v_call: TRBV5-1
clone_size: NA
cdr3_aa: CASSSDRGRTEAFF
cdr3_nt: TGCGCCAGCAGCTCGGACAGGGGAAGGACTGAAGCTTTCTTT

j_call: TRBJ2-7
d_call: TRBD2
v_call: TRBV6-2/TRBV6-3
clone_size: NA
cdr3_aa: CASSRRLAGNSYEQYF
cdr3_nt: TGTGCCAGCAGCCGACGACTAGCGGGGAACTCTTACGAGCAGTACTTC

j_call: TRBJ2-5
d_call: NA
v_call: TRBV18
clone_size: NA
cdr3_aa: CASSRGAGQETQYF
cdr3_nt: TGTGCCAGCTCCAGAGGGGCGGGACAAGAGACCCAGTACTTC

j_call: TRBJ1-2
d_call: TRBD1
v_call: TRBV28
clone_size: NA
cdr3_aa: CASSTGVDGYTF
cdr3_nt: TGTGCCAGCAGTACAGGGGTAGATGGCTACACCTTC

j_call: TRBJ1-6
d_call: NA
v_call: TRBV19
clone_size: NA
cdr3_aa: CASSVVRSYNSPLHF
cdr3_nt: TGTGCCAGTAGCGTAGTACGGAGCTATAATTCACCCCTCCACTTT

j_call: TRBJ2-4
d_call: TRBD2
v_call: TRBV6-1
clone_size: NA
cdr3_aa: CASSGEGGAGKNIQYF
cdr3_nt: TGTGCCAGCAGTGGGGAGGGAGGGGCAGGCAAAAACATTCAGTACTTC

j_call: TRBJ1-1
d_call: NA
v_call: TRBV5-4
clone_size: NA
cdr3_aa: CASSLGHSSEAFF
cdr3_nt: TGTGCCAGCAGCTTGGGACACAGCAGTGAAGCTTTCTTT

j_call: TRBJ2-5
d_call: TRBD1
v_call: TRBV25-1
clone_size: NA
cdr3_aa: CASSDRGRETQYF
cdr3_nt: TGTGCCAGCAGTGACAGGGGGCGGGAGACCCAGTACTTC

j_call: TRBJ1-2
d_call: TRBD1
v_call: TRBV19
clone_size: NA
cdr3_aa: CASTEKGTGNKGYTF
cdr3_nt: TGTGCCAGTACCGAAAAAGGGACAGGGAACAAGGGCTACACCTTC

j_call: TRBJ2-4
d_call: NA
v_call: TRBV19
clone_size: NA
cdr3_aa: CASSIWDSLAKNIQYF
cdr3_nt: TGTGCCAGTAGTATATGGGACTCTTTAGCCAAAAACATTCAGTACTTC

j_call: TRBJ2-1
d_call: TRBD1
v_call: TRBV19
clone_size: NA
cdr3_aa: CASSKLGTAYNEQFF
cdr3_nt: TGTGCCAGTAGTAAGTTGGGGACAGCCTACAATGAGCAGTTCTTC

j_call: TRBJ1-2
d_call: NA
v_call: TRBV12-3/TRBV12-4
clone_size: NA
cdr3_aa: CASAQNYGYTF
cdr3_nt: TGTGCCAGCGCACAGAACTATGGCTACACCTTC

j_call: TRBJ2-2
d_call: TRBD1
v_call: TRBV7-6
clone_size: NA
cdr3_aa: CASSSGQGRYTGELFF
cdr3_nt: TGTGCCAGCAGCTCAGGACAGGGGCGATACACCGGGGAGCTGTTTTTT

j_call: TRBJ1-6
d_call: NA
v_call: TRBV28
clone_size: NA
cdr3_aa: CASRSGRYNSPLHF
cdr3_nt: TGTGCCAGCAGATCCGGTCGATATAATTCACCCCTCCACTTT

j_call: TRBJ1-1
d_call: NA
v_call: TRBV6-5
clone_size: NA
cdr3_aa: CASSYGLGQGEAFF
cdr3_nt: TGTGCCAGCAGTTACGGGTTGGGGCAGGGTGAAGCTTTCTTT

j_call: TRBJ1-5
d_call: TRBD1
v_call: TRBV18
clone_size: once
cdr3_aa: CASSWEGQGNQPQHF
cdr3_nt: TGTGCCAGCTCATGGGAGGGACAGGGCAATCAGCCCCAGCATTTT

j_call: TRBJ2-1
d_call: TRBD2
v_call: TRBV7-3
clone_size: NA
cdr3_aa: CASSLLAGGPNEQFF
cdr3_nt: TGTGCCAGCAGCTTATTGGCGGGGGGTCCGAATGAGCAGTTCTTC

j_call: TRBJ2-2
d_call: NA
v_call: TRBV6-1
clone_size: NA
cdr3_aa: CASSGRQGFLDTGELFF
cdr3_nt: TGTGCCAGCAGTGGCCGCCAGGGTTTTTTGGACACCGGGGAGCTGTTTTTT

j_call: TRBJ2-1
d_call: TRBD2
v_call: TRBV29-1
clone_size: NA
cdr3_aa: CSVEEGRLAGNEQFF
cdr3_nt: TGCAGCGTTGAAGAGGGGAGGCTAGCGGGAAATGAGCAGTTCTTC

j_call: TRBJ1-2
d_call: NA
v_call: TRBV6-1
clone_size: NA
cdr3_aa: CASSEGPANYGYTF
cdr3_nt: TGTGCCAGCAGTGAAGGGCCAGCTAACTATGGCTACACCTTC

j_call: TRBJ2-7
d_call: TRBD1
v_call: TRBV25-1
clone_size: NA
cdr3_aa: CASSEGTGVSEQYF
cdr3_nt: TGTGCCAGCAGTGAAGGGACAGGGGTATCCGAGCAGTACTTC

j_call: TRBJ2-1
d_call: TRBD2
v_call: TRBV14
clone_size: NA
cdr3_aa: CASSLLGTSGRNEQFF
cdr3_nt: TGTGCCAGCAGCCTTCTAGGGACTAGCGGGAGAAATGAGCAGTTCTTC

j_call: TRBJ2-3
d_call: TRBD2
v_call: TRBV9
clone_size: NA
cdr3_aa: CASSVRASGSTDTQYF
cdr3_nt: TGTGCCAGCAGCGTAAGGGCTAGCGGGAGTACAGATACGCAGTATTTT

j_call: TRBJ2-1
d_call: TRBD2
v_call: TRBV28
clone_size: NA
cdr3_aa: CASSSRGRALGEQFF
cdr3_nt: TGTGCCAGCAGCTCCCGCGGGAGGGCCTTAGGTGAGCAGTTCTTC

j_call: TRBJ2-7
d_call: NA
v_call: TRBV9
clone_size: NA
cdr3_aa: CASSERVDRPYEQYF
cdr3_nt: TGTGCCAGCAGCGAGAGAGTCGACAGACCCTACGAGCAGTACTTC

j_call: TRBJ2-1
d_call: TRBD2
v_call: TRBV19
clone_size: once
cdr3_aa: CASSPTSGRNNEQFF
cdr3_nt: TGTGCCAGTAGCCCGACTAGCGGGAGGAACAATGAGCAGTTCTTC

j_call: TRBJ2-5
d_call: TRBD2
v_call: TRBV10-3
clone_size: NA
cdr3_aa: CAISVSGGEETQYF
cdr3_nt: TGTGCCATCAGTGTGAGCGGGGGGGAAGAGACCCAGTACTTC

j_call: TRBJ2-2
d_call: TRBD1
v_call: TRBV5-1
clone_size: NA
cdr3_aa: CASSQRQGNTGELFF
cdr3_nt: TGCGCCAGCAGCCAGAGACAGGGTAACACCGGGGAGCTGTTTTTT

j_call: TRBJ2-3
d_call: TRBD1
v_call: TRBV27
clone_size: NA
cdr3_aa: CASRQGAPDTQYF
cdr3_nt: TGTGCCAGCAGACAGGGGGCACCAGATACGCAGTATTTT

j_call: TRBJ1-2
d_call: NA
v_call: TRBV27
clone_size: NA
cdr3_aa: CASSWGTETGLYGYTF
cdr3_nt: TGTGCCAGCAGTTGGGGCACGGAGACAGGTCTCTATGGCTACACCTTC

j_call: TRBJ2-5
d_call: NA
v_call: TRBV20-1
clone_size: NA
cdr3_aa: CSATQGETQYF
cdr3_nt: TGCAGTGCTACCCAGGGGGAGACCCAGTACTTC

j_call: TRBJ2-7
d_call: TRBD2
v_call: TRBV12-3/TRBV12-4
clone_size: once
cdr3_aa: CASRPGGTYEQYF
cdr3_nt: TGTGCCAGCAGACCGGGGGGAACCTACGAGCAGTACTTC

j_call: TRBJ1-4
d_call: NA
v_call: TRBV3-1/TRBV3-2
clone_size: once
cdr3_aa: CASSPRQGSTNEKLFF
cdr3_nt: TGTGCCAGCAGTCCACGTCAGGGATCAACTAATGAAAAACTGTTTTTT

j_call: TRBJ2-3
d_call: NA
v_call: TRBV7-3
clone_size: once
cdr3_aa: CASSSRGRGSDTQYF
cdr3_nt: TGTGCCAGCAGCTCCCGGGGCAGGGGCTCGGATACGCAGTATTTT

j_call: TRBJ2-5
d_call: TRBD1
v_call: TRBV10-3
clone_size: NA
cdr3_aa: CAISVTGAQETQYF
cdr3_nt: TGTGCCATCAGTGTAACAGGGGCCCAAGAGACCCAGTACTTC

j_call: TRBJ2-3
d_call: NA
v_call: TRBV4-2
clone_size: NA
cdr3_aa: CASSQVSGGPTDTQYF
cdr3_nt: TGTGCCAGCAGCCAAGTGTCGGGGGGCCCCACAGATACGCAGTATTTT